Listed below are T cell receptor beta chains from one sample, sequenced in a study of blood T cells in healthy people across ages. TCRdb analysed the 5' RACE reads with MiXCR anew, one entry per CDR3 protein. The repertoire has almost 800,000 distinct CDR3 sequences, roughly 60% of them found once; the top ten carry about 20%. Sequencing was done on a sample of blood. The receptors shown here come from a man aged 25 to 45 in good health. Both conserved end residues are trimmed from each CDR3. The size of a clone is reported for some rows only, either as once, few or many, or as a class for expanded clones.

j_call v_call clone_size cdr3_aa
- TRBV5-5 - ASIPLQGGEQY
TRBJ1-1 TRBV6-1 - ASIRPYTEAF
TRBJ2-7 TRBV7-2 few ASSLLPRYEQY
- TRBV28 - ASSFSAAAYEQY
TRBJ2-5 TRBV6-5 - ASSYWGDEETQY
TRBJ2-4 TRBV7-2 - ASKNVAKNIQY
TRBJ2-3 TRBV11-2 - ASSPGTPTLGTDTQY
TRBJ2-1 TRBV21-1 once ASPPGEQF
TRBJ2-1 TRBV4-2 - ASSPRGHQGFGEQF
TRBJ2-4 TRBV7-2 few ASSSLDIQY
TRBJ2-7 TRBV11-2 - ASLGFEDEQY
TRBJ1-2 TRBV27 few ASGSPGGGHQYGYT
TRBJ2-3 TRBV28 few ASFDQRGTGGTDTQY
TRBJ1-2 TRBV7-2 - ANRGDVGGYT
TRBJ1-5 TRBV2 - ASSPKEGPNQPQH
TRBJ2-3 TRBV5-1 - ASSSPGHSTDTRY